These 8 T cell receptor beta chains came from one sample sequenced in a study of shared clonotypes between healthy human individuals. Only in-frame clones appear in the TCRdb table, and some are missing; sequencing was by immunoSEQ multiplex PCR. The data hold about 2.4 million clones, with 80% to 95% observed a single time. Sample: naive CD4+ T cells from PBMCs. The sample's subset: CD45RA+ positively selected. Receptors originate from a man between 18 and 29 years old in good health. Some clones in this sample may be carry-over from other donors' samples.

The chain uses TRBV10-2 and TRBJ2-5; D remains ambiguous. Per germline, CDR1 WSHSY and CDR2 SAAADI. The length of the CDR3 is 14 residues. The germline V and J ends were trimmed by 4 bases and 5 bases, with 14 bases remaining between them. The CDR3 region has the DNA TGCGCCAGCAGTGCGCCCGGCAGGCGGGAGACCCAGTACTTC. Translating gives CASSAPGRRETQYF.

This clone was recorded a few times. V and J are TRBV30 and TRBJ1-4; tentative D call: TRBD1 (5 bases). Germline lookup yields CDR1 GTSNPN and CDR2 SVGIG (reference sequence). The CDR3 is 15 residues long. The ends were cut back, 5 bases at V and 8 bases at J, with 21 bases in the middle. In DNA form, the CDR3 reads TGTGCCTGGTCCGTCGGGGCCGGGGCTTGGGAAAAACTGTTTTTT. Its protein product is CAWSVGAGAWEKLFF.

CDR3 DNA sequence: TGTGCCAGCAGTTTCCAGCGGAGCTCCACAGATACGCAGTATTTT. The encoded protein is CASSFQRSSTDTQYF. The rearrangement uses TRBV27 and TRBJ2-3; the D gene is possibly TRBD2 (5 bases). V lost 3 bases and J lost 2, with 12 bases in between. CDR3 length: 15 residues. The V gene's germline CDR1 is MNHEY and CDR2 SMNVEV (reference sequence).

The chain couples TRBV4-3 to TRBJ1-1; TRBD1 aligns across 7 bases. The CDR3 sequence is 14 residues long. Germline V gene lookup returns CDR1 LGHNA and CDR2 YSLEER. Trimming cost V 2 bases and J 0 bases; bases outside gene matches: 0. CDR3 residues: CASSQRGLNTEAFF. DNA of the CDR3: TGCGCCAGCAGCCAAAGGGGGCTGAACACTGAAGCTTTCTTT.

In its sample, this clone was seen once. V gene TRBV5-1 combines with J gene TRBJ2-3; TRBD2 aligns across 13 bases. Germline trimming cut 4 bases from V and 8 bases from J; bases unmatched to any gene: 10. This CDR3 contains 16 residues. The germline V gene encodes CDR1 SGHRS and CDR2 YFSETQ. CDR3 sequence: CASSRGTSGNFGTQYF. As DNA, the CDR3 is TGCGCCAGCAGCCGCGGGACTAGCGGGAATTTCGGTACGCAGTATTTT.

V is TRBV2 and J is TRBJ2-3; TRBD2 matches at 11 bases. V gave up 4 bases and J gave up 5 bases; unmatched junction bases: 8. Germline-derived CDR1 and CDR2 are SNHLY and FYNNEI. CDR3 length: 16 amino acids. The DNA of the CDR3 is TGTGCCAGCAGTGTGCGACTAGCGGGATCTGGAGATACGCAGTATTTT. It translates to CASSVRLAGSGDTQYF.

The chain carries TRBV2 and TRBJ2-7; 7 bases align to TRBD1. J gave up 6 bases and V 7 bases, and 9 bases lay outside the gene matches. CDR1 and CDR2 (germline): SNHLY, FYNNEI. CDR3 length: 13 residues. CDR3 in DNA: TGTGCCAGCACCCTTGGGACAGAGGCCGAGCAGTACTTC. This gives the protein CASTLGTEAEQYF.

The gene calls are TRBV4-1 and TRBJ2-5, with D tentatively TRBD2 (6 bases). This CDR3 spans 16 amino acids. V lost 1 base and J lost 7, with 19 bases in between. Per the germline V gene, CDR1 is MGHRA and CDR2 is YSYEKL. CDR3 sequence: CASSQVDSGARGTQYF. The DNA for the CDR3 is TGCGCCAGCAGCCAAGTTGATAGCGGAGCGAGAGGGACCCAGTACTTC.